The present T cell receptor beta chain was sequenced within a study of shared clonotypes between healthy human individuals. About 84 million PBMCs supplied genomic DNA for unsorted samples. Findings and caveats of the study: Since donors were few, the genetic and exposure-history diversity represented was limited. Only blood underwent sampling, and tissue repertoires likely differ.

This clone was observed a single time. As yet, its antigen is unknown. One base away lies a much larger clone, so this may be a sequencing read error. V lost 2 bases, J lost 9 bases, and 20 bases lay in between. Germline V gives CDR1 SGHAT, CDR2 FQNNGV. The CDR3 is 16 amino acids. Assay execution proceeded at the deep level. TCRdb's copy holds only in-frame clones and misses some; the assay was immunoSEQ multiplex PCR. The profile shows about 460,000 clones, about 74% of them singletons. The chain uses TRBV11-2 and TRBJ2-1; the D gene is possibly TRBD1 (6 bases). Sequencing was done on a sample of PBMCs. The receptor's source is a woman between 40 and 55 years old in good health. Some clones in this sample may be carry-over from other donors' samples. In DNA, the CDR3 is TGTGCCAGCAGCTTAAGTAGCCCTAGAAAAGGGGGTGAGCAGTTCTTC. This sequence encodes CASSLSSPRKGGEQFF.